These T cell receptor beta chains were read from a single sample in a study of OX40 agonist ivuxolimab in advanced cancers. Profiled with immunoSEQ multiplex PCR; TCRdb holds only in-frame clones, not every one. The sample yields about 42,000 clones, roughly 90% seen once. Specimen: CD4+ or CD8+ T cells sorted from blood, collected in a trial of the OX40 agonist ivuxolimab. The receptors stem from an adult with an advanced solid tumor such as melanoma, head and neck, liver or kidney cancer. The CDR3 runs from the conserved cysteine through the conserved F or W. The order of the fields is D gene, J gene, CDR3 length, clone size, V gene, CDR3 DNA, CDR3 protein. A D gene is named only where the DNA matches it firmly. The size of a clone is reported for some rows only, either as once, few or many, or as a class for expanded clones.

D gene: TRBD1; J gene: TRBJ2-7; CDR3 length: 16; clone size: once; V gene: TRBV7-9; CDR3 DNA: TGTGCCAGCAGCCGACAGGGCACCCCAAGCACCTACGAGCAGTACTTC; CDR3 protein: CASSRQGTPSTYEQYF
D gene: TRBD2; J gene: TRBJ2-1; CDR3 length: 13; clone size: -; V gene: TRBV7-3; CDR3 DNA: TGTGCCAGCAGCTCTGGACTAGCTAATGAGCAGTTCTTC; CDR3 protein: CASSSGLANEQFF
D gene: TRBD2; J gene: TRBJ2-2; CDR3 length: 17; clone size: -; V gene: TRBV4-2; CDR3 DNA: TGTGCCAGCAGCCCGCGCACTAGCGGGAGTTACACCGGGGAGCTGTTTTTT; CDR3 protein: CASSPRTSGSYTGELFF
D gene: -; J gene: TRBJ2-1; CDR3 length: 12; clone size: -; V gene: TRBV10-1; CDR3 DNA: TGCGCCAGCAGTGGGGGAGGCAATGAGCAGTTCTTC; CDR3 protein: CASSGGGNEQFF
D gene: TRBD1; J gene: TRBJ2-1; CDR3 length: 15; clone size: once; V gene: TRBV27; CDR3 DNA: TGTGCCAGCAGTCGATCCGGGACAGGGAGCTATGAGCAGTTCTTC; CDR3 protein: CASSRSGTGSYEQFF
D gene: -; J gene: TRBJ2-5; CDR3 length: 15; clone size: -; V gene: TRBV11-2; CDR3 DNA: TGTGCCAGCAGCATTCCCGGGTCCCTCGGGGAGACCCAGTACTTC; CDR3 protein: CASSIPGSLGETQYF
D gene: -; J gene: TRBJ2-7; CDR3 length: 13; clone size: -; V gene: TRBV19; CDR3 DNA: TGTGCCAGTAGTATAACGGGCTCCTACGAGCAGTACTTC; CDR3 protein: CASSITGSYEQYF
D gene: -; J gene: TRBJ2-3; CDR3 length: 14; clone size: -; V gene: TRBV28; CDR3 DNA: TGTGCCAGCAGTTTGCACAGCCCGATGGGGACGCAGTATTTT; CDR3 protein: CASSLHSPMGTQYF
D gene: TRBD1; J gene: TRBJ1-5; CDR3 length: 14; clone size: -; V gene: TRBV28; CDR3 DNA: TGTGCCAGCAGTTCAGGGGGCTGGGACCAGCCCCAGCATTTT; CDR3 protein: CASSSGGWDQPQHF
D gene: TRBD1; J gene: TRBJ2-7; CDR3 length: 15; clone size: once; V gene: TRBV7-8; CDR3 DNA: TGTGCCAGCAGCGCCGGGACAGGGGGCTTCTACGAGCAGTACTTC; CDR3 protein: CASSAGTGGFYEQYF
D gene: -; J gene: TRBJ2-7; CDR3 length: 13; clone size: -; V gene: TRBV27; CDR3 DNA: TGTGCCAGCATGAACGGGAACCTCTACGAGCAGTACTTC; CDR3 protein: CASMNGNLYEQYF
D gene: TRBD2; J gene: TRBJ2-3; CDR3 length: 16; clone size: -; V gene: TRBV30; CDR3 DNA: TGTGCCTGGAGCCAAGGACTAGCGGCCCTCACAGATACGCAGTATTTT; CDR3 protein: CAWSQGLAALTDTQYF
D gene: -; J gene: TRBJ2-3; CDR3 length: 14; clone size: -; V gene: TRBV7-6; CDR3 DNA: TGTGCCAGCAGCTTGAGTGGGAGTGGGGATACGCAGTATTTT; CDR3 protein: CASSLSGSGDTQYF
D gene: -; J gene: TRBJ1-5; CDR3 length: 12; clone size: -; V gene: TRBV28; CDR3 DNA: TGTGCCAGCAGACAGAACGCGAAGCCCCAGCATTTT; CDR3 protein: CASRQNAKPQHF
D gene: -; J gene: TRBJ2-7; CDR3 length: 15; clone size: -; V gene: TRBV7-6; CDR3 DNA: TGTGCCAGCAGCCGAGGGTCCGGGCAGACCTACGAGCAGTACTTC; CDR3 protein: CASSRGSGQTYEQYF
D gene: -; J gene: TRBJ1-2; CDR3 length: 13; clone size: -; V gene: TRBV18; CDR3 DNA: TGTGCCAGCTCACCACCAACAAACTATGGCTACACCTTC; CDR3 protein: CASSPPTNYGYTF
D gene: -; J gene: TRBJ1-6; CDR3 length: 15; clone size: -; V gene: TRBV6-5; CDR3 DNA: TGTGCCAGCAGTTACTCTATCCAAAATAATTCACCCCTCCACTTT; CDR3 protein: CASSYSIQNNSPLHF
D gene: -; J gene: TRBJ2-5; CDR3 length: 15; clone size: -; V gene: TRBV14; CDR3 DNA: TGTGCCAGCAGCCGACTAACAGGGGCGGGGGAGACCCAGTACTTC; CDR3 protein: CASSRLTGAGETQYF
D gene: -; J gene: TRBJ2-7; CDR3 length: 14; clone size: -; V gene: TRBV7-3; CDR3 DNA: TGTGCCAGCAGCCCAAACAGGGAATCCTACGAGCAGTACTTC; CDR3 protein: CASSPNRESYEQYF
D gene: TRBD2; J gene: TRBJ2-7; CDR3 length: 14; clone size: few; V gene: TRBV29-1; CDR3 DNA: TGCAGCGTGGGGACTAGCCAATTAACCTACGAGCAGTACTTC; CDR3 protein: CSVGTSQLTYEQYF
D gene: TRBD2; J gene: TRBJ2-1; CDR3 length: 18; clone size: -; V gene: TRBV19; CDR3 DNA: TGTGCCAGTAGTACACTAGCGGGGGTCTCACCTTCCTACAATGAGCAGTTCTTC; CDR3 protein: CASSTLAGVSPSYNEQFF
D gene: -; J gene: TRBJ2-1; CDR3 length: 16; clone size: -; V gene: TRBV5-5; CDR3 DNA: TGTGCCAGCAGCTCGACCACAGTCCTCCCCTACAATGAGCAGTTCTTC; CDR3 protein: CASSSTTVLPYNEQFF
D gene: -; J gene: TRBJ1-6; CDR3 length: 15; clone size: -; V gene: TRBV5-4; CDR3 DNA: TGTGCCAGCAGCCTAAGAGAGGGGGTTAATTCACCCCTCCACTTT; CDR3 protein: CASSLREGVNSPLHF
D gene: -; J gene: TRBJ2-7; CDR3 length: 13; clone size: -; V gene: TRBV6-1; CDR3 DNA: TGTGCCAGCAGTGGAACACTGCCCTACGAGCAGTACTTC; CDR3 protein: CASSGTLPYEQYF
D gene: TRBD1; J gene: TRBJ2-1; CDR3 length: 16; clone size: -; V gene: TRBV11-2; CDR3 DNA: TGTGCCAGCAGCTTCGGACAGGGACGCTCCTACAATGAGCAGTTCTTC; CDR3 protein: CASSFGQGRSYNEQFF
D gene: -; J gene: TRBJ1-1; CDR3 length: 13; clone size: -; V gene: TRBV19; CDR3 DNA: TGTGCCAGTAGAGACAGGAAGAACACTGAAGCTTTCTTT; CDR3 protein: CASRDRKNTEAFF
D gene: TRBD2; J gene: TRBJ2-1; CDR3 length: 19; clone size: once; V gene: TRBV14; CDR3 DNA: TGTGCCAGCAGCCAAGTCCCAGCGGGAATCCTAGACGGCGTCTATAAGCAGTTCTTC; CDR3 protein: CASSQVPAGILDGVYKQFF
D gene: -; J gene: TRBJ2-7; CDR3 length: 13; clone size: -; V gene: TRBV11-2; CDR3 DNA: TGTGCCAGCAGCTCAATTCTGGGACTCGAGCAGTACTTC; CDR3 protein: CASSSILGLEQYF
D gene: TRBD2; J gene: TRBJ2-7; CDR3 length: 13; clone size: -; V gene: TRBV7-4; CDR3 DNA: TGTGCCAGCAGCGCCGGACTAGCGTACGAGCAGTACTTC; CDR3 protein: CASSAGLAYEQYF
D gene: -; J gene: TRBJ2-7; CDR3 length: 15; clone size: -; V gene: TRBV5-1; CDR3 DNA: TGCGCCAGCAGCTTGATAACTCTCAGCTCCTACGAGCAGTACTTC; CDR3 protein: CASSLITLSSYEQYF
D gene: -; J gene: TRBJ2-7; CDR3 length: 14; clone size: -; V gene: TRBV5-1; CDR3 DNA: TGCGCCAGCAGCTTGTTGCCTGACTCCTACGAGCAGTACTTC; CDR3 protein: CASSLLPDSYEQYF
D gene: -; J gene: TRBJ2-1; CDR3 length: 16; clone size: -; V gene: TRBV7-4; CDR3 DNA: TGTGCCAGCAGCTTAGGAGCGACAGACTCCTACAATGAGCAGTTCTTC; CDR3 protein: CASSLGATDSYNEQFF
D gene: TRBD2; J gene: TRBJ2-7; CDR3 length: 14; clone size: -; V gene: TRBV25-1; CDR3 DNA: TGTGCCAGCAGTGATCCTAGCGGGATATACGAGCAGTACTTC; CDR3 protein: CASSDPSGIYEQYF
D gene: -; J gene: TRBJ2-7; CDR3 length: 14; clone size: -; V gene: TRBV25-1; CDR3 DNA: TGTGCCAGCAGTGAGACATCCAACGTATACGAGCAGTACTTC; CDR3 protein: CASSETSNVYEQYF
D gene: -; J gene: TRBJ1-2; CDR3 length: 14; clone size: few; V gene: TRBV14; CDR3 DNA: TGTGCCAGCAGCCAAGAGGTGTGGGGACTCGGCTACACCTTC; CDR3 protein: CASSQEVWGLGYTF
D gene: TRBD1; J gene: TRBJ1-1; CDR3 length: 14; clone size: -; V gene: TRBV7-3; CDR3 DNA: TGTGCCAGCAGCTCACAGGGGGCGCGGTCTGAAGCTTTCTTT; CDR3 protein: CASSSQGARSEAFF
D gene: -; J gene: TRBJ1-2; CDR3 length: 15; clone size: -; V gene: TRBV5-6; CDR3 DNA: TGTGCCAGCAGCCCGCGGGGGGGGCGGAACTATGGCTACACCTTC; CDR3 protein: CASSPRGGRNYGYTF
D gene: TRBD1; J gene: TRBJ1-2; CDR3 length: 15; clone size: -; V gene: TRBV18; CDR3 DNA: TGTGCCAGCTCACACACCCGGGACAGCAACTATGGCTACACCTTC; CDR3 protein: CASSHTRDSNYGYTF
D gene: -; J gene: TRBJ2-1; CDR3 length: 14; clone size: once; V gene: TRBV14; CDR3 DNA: TGTGCCAGCAGCCAAGAAATCTGGTGGGATGAGCAGTTCTTC; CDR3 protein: CASSQEIWWDEQFF
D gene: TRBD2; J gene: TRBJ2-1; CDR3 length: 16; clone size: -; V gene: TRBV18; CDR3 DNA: TGTGCCAGCTCACCACCGGGGAGGGGTCGGTCTGGTGAGCAGTTCTTC; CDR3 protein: CASSPPGRGRSGEQFF
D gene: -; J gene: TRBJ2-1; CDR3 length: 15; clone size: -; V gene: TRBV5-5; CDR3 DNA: TGTGCCAGCAGCGCGACATCGGGTGCCTACAATGAGCAGTTCTTC; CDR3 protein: CASSATSGAYNEQFF
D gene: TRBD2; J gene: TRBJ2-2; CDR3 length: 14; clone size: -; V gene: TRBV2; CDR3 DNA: TGTGCCAGCAGTGGGACTAGCGGGACCGGGGAGCTGTTTTTT; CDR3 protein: CASSGTSGTGELFF
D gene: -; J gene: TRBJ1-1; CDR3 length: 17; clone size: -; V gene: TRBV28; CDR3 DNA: TGTGCCAGCAGTTTAGCACACTTCGCGGGGTGGCGGACTGAAGCTTTCTTT; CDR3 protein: CASSLAHFAGWRTEAFF
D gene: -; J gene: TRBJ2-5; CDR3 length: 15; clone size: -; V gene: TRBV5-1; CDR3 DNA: TGCGCCAGCAGCTTGACGGGGGGCGTTCGGAAGACCCAGTACTTC; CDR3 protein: CASSLTGGVRKTQYF